Below are 24 T cell receptor beta chains sequenced from a single sample in a study of cytomegalovirus exposure and HLA in healthy donors. Both 60 Vbeta primers and 13 Jbeta primers went into the PCR. Repertoires were generated with immunoSEQ multiplex PCR, while TCRdb's copy carries only in-frame clones and drops some. The profile shows roughly 170,000 clones, over 60% of them singletons. The sequencing sample was made of PBMCs. Receptors were obtained from a girl between 5 and 17 years old in good health and CMV-seronegative.

V and J are TRBV5-6 and TRBJ1-2; D perhaps matches TRBD1 (5 bases). CDR1 is SGHDT and CDR2 is YYEEEE in the germline V gene. V was clipped by 3 bases and J by 4 bases, with 10 bases between them. This CDR3 is built from 13 residues. The CDR3 DNA follows: TGTGCCAGCAGCTCCGGGGGAAGCTATGGCTACACCTTC. Translated: CASSSGGSYGYTF.

The rearrangement links TRBV11-2 to TRBJ1-2, with TRBD1 matching 8 bases. Per germline, CDR1 SGHAT and CDR2 FQNNGV. With V trimmed by 5 bases and J by 3 bases, 8 bases remained unmatched. The CDR3 covers 15 residues. The DNA for the CDR3 is TGTGCCAGCAGCCTCGAACAGGGGGGTTACTATGGCTACACCTTC. Translation: CASSLEQGGYYGYTF.

This clone turned up a few times. The chain combines TRBV4-1 with TRBJ1-1; TRBD1 is a possible D gene (6 bases). The CDR3 is made up of 17 amino acids. V lost 1 base to trimming and J lost 5 bases, with 20 bases between them. CDR1 is MGHRA, CDR2 YSYEKL, per germline. CDR3 amino acids: CASSQGVQGRRGTEAFF. DNA for the CDR3: TGCGCCAGCAGCCAAGGAGTACAGGGAAGGAGAGGGACTGAAGCTTTCTTT.

Only a few counts were recorded for this clone. The chain recombines TRBV14 with TRBJ1-2; D unclear. The V gene's germline CDR1 is SGHDN and CDR2 FVKESK. Deletions cut 1 base from V and 6 bases from J, with 15 bases between. The CDR3 runs 15 residues. The CDR3: CASSQVGGSVDGYTF. Here the CDR3 DNA reads TGTGCCAGCAGCCAAGTTGGCGGGAGTGTGGATGGCTACACCTTC.

The chain links TRBV19 to TRBJ2-1; TRBD1 aligns across 7 bases. CDR3 length: 15 residues. Germline CDR1 and CDR2: LNHDA and SQIVND (reference sequence). V shed 3 bases, J shed 6 bases, and the junction held 8 bases outside the gene matches. The chain's CDR3 is CASSMSWDSFNEQFF. The CDR3 DNA is TGTGCCAGTAGTATGTCCTGGGACAGCTTCAATGAGCAGTTCTTC. Full variable domain (outside the CDR3, taken from reference TRBV19 and TRBJ2-1): DGGITQSPKYLFRKEGQNVTLSCEQNLNHDAMYWYRQDPGQGLRLIYYSQIVNDFQKGDIAEGYSVSREKKESFPLTVTSAQKNPTAFYLCASSMSWDSFNEQFFGPGTRLTVL.

The rearrangement joins TRBV12-5 to TRBJ2-7; perhaps TRBD1 as D (6 bases). CDR3 length equals 15 residues. Germline V gene sequence: CDR1 LGHNT, CDR2 FRNRAP. Trimming took off 7 bases at V and 3 bases at J, with 19 bases between the two ends. The chain's CDR3 is CASARPGTTVYEQYF. The DNA for the CDR3 is TGTGCTAGTGCTCGCCCCGGGACAACAGTCTACGAGCAGTACTTC. Using reference TRBV12-5 and TRBJ2-7 for the parts outside the CDR3, the full variable domain is DARVTQTPRHKVTEMGQEVTMRCQPILGHNTVFWYRQTMMQGLELLAYFRNRAPLDDSGMPKDRFSAEMPDATLATLKIQPSEPRDSAVYFCASARPGTTVYEQYFGPGTRLTVT.

The table lists this clone with a count of one. J is TRBJ2-1 and V is TRBV5-1, with D possibly TRBD1 on 6 matching bases. Trimming left V 0 bases short and J 0 bases short, with 10 bases between. The CDR3 is 16 residues long. Germline loops: CDR1 SGHRS, CDR2 YFSETQ. Written as DNA, the CDR3 is TGCGCCAGCAGCTTGGCCGGACAGAGCTCCTACAATGAGCAGTTCTTC. Its translation is CASSLAGQSSYNEQFF.

The gene calls are TRBV19 and TRBJ1-1; 7 bases map to TRBD1. V was pared by 3 bases and J by 2 bases, with 3 bases of the junction left unmatched. CDR3 length: 14 residues. Looked up from germline, CDR1 is LNHDA and CDR2 is SQIVND (reference sequence). The chain's CDR3 is CASSIRDSNTEAFF. The CDR3 nucleotides are TGTGCCAGTAGTATCCGGGACAGTAACACTGAAGCTTTCTTT.

This clone appeared a single time. The genes are TRBV2 and TRBJ2-1; D is perhaps TRBD1 (6 bases). CDR3 length: 12 residues. V shed 9 bases and J shed 8 bases, with 14 bases lying between them. Germline V lookup: CDR1 SNHLY, CDR2 FYNNEI. The DNA for the CDR3 is TGTGCCAGGGACAGCTCACGCGATGAGCAGTTCTTC. Translation gives CARDSSRDEQFF.

This clone is a singleton in its sample. The CDR3 loop reads CASSHGAPGQPQHF. The CDR3 region has the DNA TGTGCCAGCAGTCATGGGGCGCCGGGTCAGCCCCAGCATTTT. This chain uses TRBV27 with TRBJ1-5, with D maybe TRBD1 (5 bases). CDR3 length: 14 residues. V lost 5 bases to trimming and J lost 6 bases, with 14 bases between them. Looked up from germline, CDR1 is MNHEY and CDR2 is SMNVEV (reference sequence).

CDR3 nucleotides: TGTGCCAGCAGGGACAGCTTCTCCTACAATGAGCAGTTCTTC. Its protein is CASRDSFSYNEQFF. The V and J genes are TRBV6-6 and TRBJ2-1; possible D gene TRBD1, 6 bases. Germline lookup yields CDR1 MNHNY and CDR2 SVGAGI (reference sequence). V lost 6 bases to trimming and J lost 0 bases, with 9 bases between them. The CDR3 loop spans 14 amino acids.

The rearrangement joins TRBV30 to TRBJ1-4; D ambiguous. CDR3 length: 12 residues. V was shortened by 1 base and J by 7 bases, with 7 bases between the two germline ends. Germline V gene data show CDR1 as GTSNPN and CDR2 as SVGIG (reference sequence). The CDR3 region has the DNA TGTGCCTGGAGTGATGTCTTTGAAAAACTGTTTTTT. Residues: CAWSDVFEKLFF.

This clone was found a few times. The genes are TRBV15 and TRBJ2-3; 8 nucleotides line up with TRBD2. This CDR3 spans 16 amino acids. Trimming took 3 bases from V and 2 from J; bases not matched to a gene: 7. Germline V gene sequence: CDR1 LNHNV, CDR2 YYDKDF (reference sequence). The CDR3 sequence is CATSRDSGGFTDTQYF. CDR3 in DNA: TGTGCCACCAGCAGGGACTCGGGGGGGTTCACAGATACGCAGTATTTT.

J is TRBJ2-5 and V is TRBV4-1; 8 nucleotides line up with TRBD1. The germline V gene has CDR1 MGHRA and CDR2 YSYEKL. The CDR3 spans 15 residues. Trimming took 4 bases from V and 2 from J; bases not matched to a gene: 6. CDR3 residues: CASSRTGFTQETQYF. The CDR3 nucleotides are TGCGCCAGCAGCCGGACAGGGTTTACTCAAGAGACCCAGTACTTC.

V and J are TRBV11-2 and TRBJ2-7, with D perhaps TRBD2 (5 bases). This CDR3 has 14 residues. Germline CDR1 is SGHAT and CDR2 is FQNNGV. V was cut by 7 bases and J by 4 bases, with 17 bases left in between. This CDR3 reads CASTPGRGWYEQYF. CDR3 DNA sequence: TGTGCCAGCACCCCTGGGAGAGGGTGGTACGAGCAGTACTTC.

This clone was seen a few times. As DNA, the CDR3 is TGTGCCAGCAGCTTAAGGGGGCCGGGAGGCTACACCTTC. Encoded protein: CASSLRGPGGYTF. The chain uses TRBV13 and TRBJ1-2, with 7 bases identical to TRBD1. Germline V gene sequence: CDR1 PRHDT, CDR2 FYEKMQ (reference sequence). The CDR3 runs to 13 residues. Trimming took 2 bases from V and 8 from J; bases not matched to a gene: 5.

This clone came up a few times. The chain combines TRBV5-1 with TRBJ2-1; 13 nucleotides align to TRBD2. J lost 2 bases, V lost 4 bases, and 6 bases had no gene match. The CDR3 sequence is 17 residues long. CDR1 SGHRS and CDR2 YFSETQ come from the germline V gene. CDR3: CASSGTSGGGTYNEQFF. The CDR3 DNA reads as TGCGCCAGCAGCGGTACTAGCGGGGGGGGTACCTACAATGAGCAGTTCTTC.

This clone was detected a few times. The chain has TRBV27 and TRBJ1-4; 7 bases line up with TRBD1. V was clipped by 1 base and J by 3 bases; unmatched bases: 2. This CDR3 spans 15 amino acids. Germline loops: CDR1 MNHEY, CDR2 SMNVEV (reference sequence). The CDR3 DNA sequence: TGTGCCAGCAGTTTATGGGGACAGTCTAATGAAAAACTGTTTTTT. It codes for CASSLWGQSNEKLFF.

This clone has only a few counts. The V call is TRBV7-9, the J call TRBJ2-5; D remains unclear. This CDR3 has 13 residues. From germline, CDR1 is SEHNR and CDR2 FQNEAQ (reference sequence). The germline V and J ends were trimmed by 5 bases and 3 bases, with 10 bases remaining between them. The CDR3 DNA is TGTGCCAGCAGCCCTAAAACCAAAGAGACCCAGTACTTC. It specifies CASSPKTKETQYF.

The chain links TRBV15 to TRBJ1-2; TRBD1 might be the D (6 bases). Trimming pared 4 bases from V and 5 bases from J, leaving 8 bases between. Germline CDR1 reads LNHNV; CDR2 reads YYDKDF (reference sequence). The CDR3 consists of 12 residues. The CDR3 DNA reads TGTGCCACCAGCACTCAGGGGTATGGCTACACCTTC. This translates into CATSTQGYGYTF.

V gene TRBV18 combines with J gene TRBJ2-3; D not resolved. V lost 1 base and J 6 bases, leaving 8 bases between the germline ends. The CDR3 runs 13 residues. Germline CDR1 is KGHSH and CDR2 is LQKENI. CDR3 sequence (DNA): TGTGCCAGCTCACCACTGGTTGAGGATACGCAGTATTTT. Encoded protein: CASSPLVEDTQYF.

A word on this clone: The junction differs from germline at one of its ends, possibly a read error. The chain has TRBV5-6 and TRBJ1-2; 9 bases line up with TRBD1. The CDR3 runs 13 residues. Germline CDR1 SGHDT, CDR2 YYEEEE. CDR3 sequence: CASSVGIGGQGVF. The DNA of the CDR3 is TGTGCCAGCAGCGTGGGCATTGGGGGACAGGGCGTCTTC. Filled out from reference TRBV5-6 and TRBJ1-2, the complete variable domain reads DAGVTQSPTHLIKTRGQQVTLRCSPKSGHDTVSWYQQALGQGPQFIFQYYEEEERQRGNFPDRFSGHQFPNYSSELNVNALLLGDSALYLCASSVGIGGQGVFGSGTRLTVV.

The CDR3 nucleotides are TGTGCTAGACCCCATAGGGGGGGAGGAAACACCATATATTTT. Residues: CARPHRGGGNTIYF. The V gene is TRBV12-5, the J gene TRBJ1-3, with D possibly matching TRBD1 (6 bases). This CDR3 has 14 residues. Germline CDR1 is LGHNT and CDR2 is FRNRAP. Trimming removed 9 bases from V and 4 bases from J, with 16 bases in between. The full variable domain, completed using reference TRBV12-5 and TRBJ1-3, is DARVTQTPRHKVTEMGQEVTMRCQPILGHNTVFWYRQTMMQGLELLAYFRNRAPLDDSGMPKDRFSAEMPDATLATLKIQPSEPRDSAVYFCARPHRGGGNTIYFGEGSWLTVV.

The chain has TRBV7-9 and TRBJ2-1; 7 nucleotides line up with TRBD1. V was pared by 6 bases and J by 2 bases, with 10 bases of the junction left unmatched. CDR3 length: 16 amino acids. Germline assignment: CDR1 SEHNR and CDR2 FQNEAQ (reference sequence). The CDR3 nucleotides are TGTGCCAGCAGTCAACTAGGGGGCAACACCTACAATGAGCAGTTCTTC. As protein: CASSQLGGNTYNEQFF.